Listed below are T cell receptor beta chains from one sample, sequenced in a study of blood T cells in healthy people across ages. From the 5' RACE reads, TCRdb called clonotypes with MiXCR, one entry per CDR3 protein. The sample carries around 1,000,000 distinct CDR3 sequences, about 23% recorded once. The same data also contributed to another study, on T cells of mothers and their children.

The sequenced material came from blood. These receptors were collected from a girl aged 2 to 10 in good health. CDR3s leave out the opening cysteine and the closing phenylalanine or tryptophan.

j_call v_call cdr3_aa
TRBJ1-1 TRBV12-3/TRBV12-4 ASSPRGGANTEAF
- TRBV28 ASSSPTVGSPKGYEQY
TRBJ2-7 TRBV12-5 ASGLVGSYEQY
TRBJ1-1 TRBV29-1 GVGRVNEAF
TRBJ1-4 TRBV6-5 ASSYSGGHEKLF
TRBJ2-3 TRBV5-8 ASSLRAGSFTQY
TRBJ2-5 TRBV12-3/TRBV12-4 ASSLKADNLETQY
TRBJ2-7 TRBV7-2 ASSLGNFGENEQY
TRBJ2-1 TRBV24-1 ATSDLQYGYNEQF
TRBJ2-1 TRBV28 ASSLWDKLTYNEQF
TRBJ1-1 TRBV5-1 ASRLDRTEAF
TRBJ1-2 TRBV11-2 ASSLEARLYGYT
TRBJ2-7 TRBV27 ASSLSWTGTHEQY
TRBJ2-5 TRBV19 ASSIGGGHGETQY
TRBJ1-6 TRBV20-1 SARVGGPNNSPLH
TRBJ2-7 TRBV11-2 ASRGPLEQY
TRBJ2-3 TRBV7-2 ASSLIESSTDTQY
TRBJ2-5 TRBV15 ATSGGDSGRQETQY
TRBJ2-1 TRBV13 ASTPAQNAYNEQF
TRBJ2-4 TRBV18 ASSPPQQGSTKNIQY
TRBJ1-2 TRBV29-1 GVEAWGTSGYT
TRBJ2-7 TRBV3-1 ATGSNVQY
TRBJ2-1 TRBV29-1 SAGGRYREGNEQF
TRBJ1-1 TRBV7-2 ASSPLVNTEAF
- TRBV2 ASRDRQGRLVNEQF
TRBJ2-2 TRBV4-3 ASSQGWQNPGELF
TRBJ2-1 TRBV20-1 SARDRTSGDPYNEQF
TRBJ2-7 TRBV5-1 ASSLGIGLYEQY
TRBJ2-1 TRBV4-3 ASSQEGEGYNEQF
TRBJ2-5 TRBV7-9 ASSLPGLGGF
TRBJ2-7 TRBV29-1 SVVGGEQY
TRBJ2-1 TRBV7-2 ASSPGLITYNEQF
- TRBV2 ASSWTDSYEQY
TRBJ2-5 TRBV20-1 SVTRLRDREETQY
TRBJ1-4 TRBV27 ASSFQQGASEKLF
- TRBV25-1 ALGQGPYEQY
TRBJ2-5 TRBV7-9 ASSLRQEEETQY
TRBJ1-2 TRBV12-3/TRBV12-4 ASRSGDYGYT
TRBJ2-7 TRBV13 ASSLLSEGRSYEQY
TRBJ2-3 TRBV5-6 ASSLGRRDNGADTQY
TRBJ1-1 TRBV4-1 ASSQALLRGNTEAF
TRBJ2-3 TRBV20-1 SAASGSERGDTQY
TRBJ2-5 TRBV7-9 ASSSGQGGPETQY
TRBJ1-1 TRBV7-9 ASSRTGPTEAF
TRBJ2-1 TRBV24-1 ATSDLEPYNEQF
TRBJ2-1 TRBV21-1 ASSKVPQGGISDEQF
TRBJ2-5 TRBV12-3/TRBV12-4 ASSFLAGQETQY
TRBJ2-2 TRBV11-2 ASSLDQLSNTGELF
TRBJ2-7 TRBV5-5 ASSWGTIASGQY
TRBJ1-5 TRBV12-3/TRBV12-4 ASRTGLGNQPQH
TRBJ2-3 TRBV12-3/TRBV12-4 ASSGDSGGVTDTQY
TRBJ2-1 TRBV2 ASTQTGYNEQF
TRBJ2-5 TRBV29-1 SVRGIGETQY
TRBJ2-5 TRBV20-1 SARQGLGETQY
TRBJ2-5 TRBV7-2 ASSLGLGFRETQY
TRBJ2-1 TRBV7-9 ASTRGSGRVHEQF
TRBJ1-1 TRBV19 ASLRNTEAF
TRBJ1-2 TRBV29-1 SVFQGYT